Listed below are T cell receptor beta chains from one sample, sequenced in a study of STAT3 mutations in large granular lymphocyte leukemia. Here immunoSEQ multiplex PCR was the method, and the copy in TCRdb shows in-frame clones only, minus some. This sample has about 42,000 clones, with about 81% found just once. Sequencing was performed on PBMCs. Every receptor here comes from a human donor with T large granular lymphocyte leukemia. Some clones in this sample may be carry-over from other donors' samples. Each CDR3 is given with its conserved first and last residue. A D gene is named only where the DNA matches it firmly. Not all rows give a size; the values are once, few, many and, for expanded clones, a class.

cdr3_aa: CASSFQGVGYTF
cdr3_nt: TGTGCCAGCAGTTTCCAGGGAGTCGGCTACACCTTC
clone_size: .
j_call: TRBJ1-2
v_call: TRBV28
d_call: .

cdr3_aa: CASSARRAGWANVLTF
cdr3_nt: TGTGCCAGCAGTGCTCGCAGGGCAGGATGGGCCAACGTCCTGACTTTC
clone_size: .
j_call: TRBJ2-6
v_call: TRBV7-9
d_call: .

cdr3_aa: CASSLDGAPYNEQFF
cdr3_nt: TGTGCCAGCAGCTTAGACGGGGCCCCCTACAATGAGCAGTTCTTC
clone_size: .
j_call: TRBJ2-1
v_call: TRBV11-3
d_call: .

cdr3_aa: CASSLPEKMNTGELFF
cdr3_nt: TGCGCCAGCAGCTTACCAGAAAAGATGAACACCGGGGAGCTGTTTTTT
clone_size: .
j_call: TRBJ2-2
v_call: TRBV5-1
d_call: .

cdr3_aa: CASSIDRINTEAFF
cdr3_nt: TGTGCCAGCAGCATCGACAGGATAAACACTGAAGCTTTCTTT
clone_size: .
j_call: TRBJ1-1
v_call: TRBV6-6
d_call: .

cdr3_aa: CASSPHEAGGRQGETQYF
cdr3_nt: TGTGCCAGCAGCCCCCATGAGGCGGGGGGCCGCCAGGGAGAGACCCAGTACTTC
clone_size: .
j_call: TRBJ2-5
v_call: TRBV13
d_call: TRBD2

cdr3_aa: CAWKSGVNTGELFF
cdr3_nt: TGTGCCTGGAAGTCGGGGGTTAACACCGGGGAGCTGTTTTTT
clone_size: .
j_call: TRBJ2-2
v_call: TRBV30
d_call: .

cdr3_aa: CASSEGGKGFTYEQYF
cdr3_nt: TGTGCCAGCAGTGAGGGGGGTAAGGGCTTCACCTACGAGCAGTACTTC
clone_size: once
j_call: TRBJ2-7
v_call: TRBV7-8
d_call: .

cdr3_aa: CASRPVGGNQPQHF
cdr3_nt: TGTGCCAGCAGACCCGTGGGGGGAAATCAGCCCCAGCATTTT
clone_size: .
j_call: TRBJ1-5
v_call: TRBV6-1
d_call: .

cdr3_aa: CASSLDGQGRTEAFF
cdr3_nt: TGCGCCAGCAGCTTGGATGGACAGGGTCGGACTGAAGCTTTCTTT
clone_size: once
j_call: TRBJ1-1
v_call: TRBV5-1
d_call: TRBD1

cdr3_aa: CASSQNTGNYGYTF
cdr3_nt: TGCGCCAGCAGCCAGAATACAGGGAACTATGGCTACACCTTC
clone_size: .
j_call: TRBJ1-2
v_call: TRBV4-1
d_call: .

cdr3_aa: CASSLQGANQPQHF
cdr3_nt: TGTGCCAGCAGCTTACAGGGGGCCAATCAGCCCCAGCATTTT
clone_size: .
j_call: TRBJ1-5
v_call: TRBV7-9
d_call: TRBD1

cdr3_aa: CASSTDRPTYEQYF
cdr3_nt: TGTGCCAGCAGCACGGACAGACCAACCTACGAGCAGTACTTC
clone_size: .
j_call: TRBJ2-7
v_call: TRBV13
d_call: .

cdr3_aa: CASSRSGGTVNEQFF
cdr3_nt: TGTGCCAGCAGTCGTAGCGGGGGGACTGTCAATGAGCAGTTCTTC
clone_size: .
j_call: TRBJ2-1
v_call: TRBV28
d_call: TRBD2

cdr3_aa: CASSLGGQNIQYF
cdr3_nt: TGTGCCAGCAGCCTCGGGGGCCAAAACATTCAGTACTTC
clone_size: .
j_call: TRBJ2-4
v_call: TRBV7-9
d_call: .

cdr3_aa: CASSPRDRGPDTEAFF
cdr3_nt: TGTGCCAGCTCACCACGGGACAGGGGGCCGGATACTGAAGCTTTCTTT
clone_size: .
j_call: TRBJ1-1
v_call: TRBV18
d_call: TRBD1

cdr3_aa: CASSFYSQANQPQHF
cdr3_nt: TGTGCCAGCAGCTTCTACAGCCAGGCGAATCAGCCCCAGCATTTT
clone_size: .
j_call: TRBJ1-5
v_call: TRBV7-2
d_call: .

cdr3_aa: CASSLAGRVVGYGYTF
cdr3_nt: TGTGCCAGCAGCTTAGCGGGCCGGGTTGTCGGCTATGGCTACACCTTC
clone_size: once
j_call: TRBJ1-2
v_call: TRBV7-9
d_call: .

cdr3_aa: CASSPRGSDNQPQHF
cdr3_nt: TGTGCCAGCAGCCCCAGGGGGAGCGACAATCAGCCCCAGCATTTT
clone_size: few
j_call: TRBJ1-5
v_call: TRBV7-9
d_call: TRBD1

cdr3_aa: CASSSSDRGNSPLHF
cdr3_nt: TGTGCCAGCAGCTCCTCGGACAGGGGGAATTCACCCCTCCACTTT
clone_size: .
j_call: TRBJ1-6
v_call: TRBV7-9
d_call: TRBD1

cdr3_aa: CASSWQPNQPQHF
cdr3_nt: TGTGCCAGCAGTTGGCAGCCAAATCAGCCCCAGCATTTT
clone_size: .
j_call: TRBJ1-5
v_call: TRBV27
d_call: .

cdr3_aa: CASSMTGNPYGYTF
cdr3_nt: TGTGCCAGTAGTATGACAGGGAACCCTTATGGCTACACCTTC
clone_size: .
j_call: TRBJ1-2
v_call: TRBV19
d_call: TRBD1

cdr3_aa: CATSRAGVGGALIETQYF
cdr3_nt: TGTGCCACCAGCAGAGCAGGGGTGGGGGGGGCCCTGATAGAGACCCAGTACTTC
clone_size: .
j_call: TRBJ2-5
v_call: TRBV15
d_call: .

cdr3_aa: CASSARQGASNYGYTF
cdr3_nt: TGTGCCAGCAGCGCAAGGCAGGGGGCGTCTAACTATGGCTACACCTTC
clone_size: .
j_call: TRBJ1-2
v_call: TRBV5-6
d_call: TRBD1

cdr3_aa: CASSVRGEYDEQYF
cdr3_nt: TGTGCCAGCAGTGTTCGCGGGGAATACGATGAGCAGTACTTC
clone_size: once
j_call: TRBJ2-7
v_call: TRBV6-1
d_call: .

cdr3_aa: CASSPGQDYGYTF
cdr3_nt: TGTGCCAGCAGCCCCGGACAGGACTACGGCTACACCTTC
clone_size: few
j_call: TRBJ1-2
v_call: TRBV11-2
d_call: TRBD1

cdr3_aa: CASSYWGQGVESPLHF
cdr3_nt: TGTGCCAGCAGCTACTGGGGACAGGGGGTAGAGTCACCCCTCCACTTT
clone_size: .
j_call: TRBJ1-6
v_call: TRBV28
d_call: TRBD1

cdr3_aa: CASSEGSAGSYGYTF
cdr3_nt: TGTGCCAGCAGTGAAGGCAGCGCCGGCTCCTATGGCTACACCTTC
clone_size: .
j_call: TRBJ1-2
v_call: TRBV6-1
d_call: .

cdr3_aa: CASRYQGDRVPTTYEQYF
cdr3_nt: TGTGCCAGCAGATACCAGGGGGACAGGGTGCCTACAACCTACGAGCAGTACTTC
clone_size: .
j_call: TRBJ2-7
v_call: TRBV2
d_call: TRBD1

cdr3_aa: CASSFGYTEAFF
cdr3_nt: TGTGCCAGCAGCTTCGGTTACACTGAAGCTTTCTTT
clone_size: .
j_call: TRBJ1-1
v_call: TRBV5-4
d_call: .

cdr3_aa: CASSPRWDRGNTEAFF
cdr3_nt: TGTGCCAGCAGCCCCCGGTGGGATCGGGGAAACACTGAAGCTTTCTTT
clone_size: once
j_call: TRBJ1-1
v_call: TRBV9
d_call: .

cdr3_aa: CASSQELDTSGANVLTF
cdr3_nt: TGTGCCAGCAGCCAAGAACTAGACACCTCTGGGGCCAACGTCCTGACTTTC
clone_size: once
j_call: TRBJ2-6
v_call: TRBV4-2
d_call: .

cdr3_aa: CASGSSEYNEQFF
cdr3_nt: TGTGCCAGCGGGTCTAGTGAGTACAATGAGCAGTTCTTC
clone_size: .
j_call: TRBJ2-1
v_call: TRBV6-5
d_call: .

cdr3_aa: CASSLRGGRTLHF
cdr3_nt: TGCGCCAGCAGCCTTAGGGGGGGTAGGACCCTCCACTTT
clone_size: once
j_call: TRBJ1-6
v_call: TRBV4-1
d_call: .

cdr3_aa: CASIRAGANVLTF
cdr3_nt: TGTGCCAGCATAAGGGCTGGGGCCAACGTCCTGACTTTC
clone_size: .
j_call: TRBJ2-6
v_call: TRBV6-1
d_call: .

cdr3_aa: CAWNRPDRDTEAFF
cdr3_nt: TGTGCCTGGAACAGACCCGACCGGGACACTGAAGCTTTCTTT
clone_size: .
j_call: TRBJ1-1
v_call: TRBV30
d_call: .

cdr3_aa: CASSPLRGPEDGKLFF
cdr3_nt: TGCGCCAGCAGCCCCCTTAGGGGCCCGGAAGATGGAAAACTGTTTTTT
clone_size: .
j_call: TRBJ1-4
v_call: TRBV5-1
d_call: .

cdr3_aa: CASSFWVSNYGYTF
cdr3_nt: TGTGCCAGCAGCTTTTGGGTTTCTAACTATGGCTACACCTTC
clone_size: .
j_call: TRBJ1-2
v_call: TRBV7-2
d_call: .

cdr3_aa: CASSQPSYNEQFF
cdr3_nt: TGCGCCAGCAGCCAACCCTCCTACAATGAGCAGTTCTTC
clone_size: .
j_call: TRBJ2-1
v_call: TRBV5-1
d_call: .

cdr3_aa: CASRRGTGGRQPQHF
cdr3_nt: TGTGCCAGCAGACGCGGGACAGGGGGGCGGCAGCCCCAGCATTTT
clone_size: .
j_call: TRBJ1-5
v_call: TRBV2
d_call: TRBD1